This T cell receptor beta chain appears in the sequencing data of a study of T cell clonotyping in hematopoietic cell transplantation. Time point of the sample: recipient sample about 28 days before transplant, after cytoreduction. The assay was immunoSEQ multiplex PCR, and TCRdb's table has in-frame clones only and misses some. The sample includes 25,000 to 35,000 clones, more than 85% of them seen just once. The input for sequencing was peripheral blood mononuclear cells, taken before stem cell transplant. The receptor's source is a man in his fifties with acute myeloid leukemia. Some clones in this sample may be carry-over from other donors' samples.

CDR3 residues: CASSLGGEALSYEQYF. For the CDR3, the DNA is TGTGCCAGCAGCTTAGGGGGGGAAGCCCTCTCCTACGAGCAGTACTTC. The V and J genes are TRBV7-9 and TRBJ2-7; D might be TRBD2 (6 bases). The germline CDR1 and CDR2 sequences are SEHNR and FQNEAQ (reference sequence). The length of the CDR3 is 16 residues. With 1 base removed from V and 0 bases from J, the gap between germline ends came to 13 bases.